This entry describes one T cell receptor (beta chain). These data originate in a study of blood T cells in healthy people across ages. PCR was performed a second time for about 7 to 12 cycles using a sample-barcoded 5' primer and a J-beta primer mix. TCRdb redid the calling of the 5' RACE reads with MiXCR, one entry per CDR3 protein. Among hundreds of thousands of distinct CDR3 sequences, 52% were seen once, and the ten largest hold 13%. Sequencing was performed on blood. The TCR originated in a woman older than 75 in good health.

The CDR3 nucleotides read TGTGCCAGCAGCCAGATCGTAGGGGCTGAGCAGTTCTTC. As protein: CASSQIVGAEQFF. The chain carries TRBV14 and TRBJ2-1; TRBD1 might be the D (5 bases). Germline CDR1 is SGHDN and CDR2 is FVKESK. The CDR3 covers 13 residues. V lost 3 bases, J lost 9 bases, and 12 bases lay in between.